This TCR beta chain derives from a study of graft-versus-host responses after intestinal transplantation. CDR3 size: 13 residues. Germline V lookup: CDR1 PRHDT, CDR2 FYEKMQ (reference sequence). Trimming left V 4 bases short and J 3 bases short, with 10 bases between. Sequenced by immunoSEQ multiplex PCR; TCRdb stores in-frame clones only, minus some. Here the sample spans tens of thousands of clones, about 85% being singletons. Graft material was processed, releasing intraepithelial and lamina propria lymphocytes. V gene TRBV13 combines with J gene TRBJ2-7; unclear D gene. The sample consisted of ileum tissue, taken almost 210 days after intestinal transplant. The receptor was isolated from a human patient who received an intestinal transplant, so some T cells may come from the graft donor. The DNA of the CDR3 is TGTGCCAGCAGCTCCGACCGCTACTACGAGCAGTACTTC. Translating gives CASSSDRYYEQYF.